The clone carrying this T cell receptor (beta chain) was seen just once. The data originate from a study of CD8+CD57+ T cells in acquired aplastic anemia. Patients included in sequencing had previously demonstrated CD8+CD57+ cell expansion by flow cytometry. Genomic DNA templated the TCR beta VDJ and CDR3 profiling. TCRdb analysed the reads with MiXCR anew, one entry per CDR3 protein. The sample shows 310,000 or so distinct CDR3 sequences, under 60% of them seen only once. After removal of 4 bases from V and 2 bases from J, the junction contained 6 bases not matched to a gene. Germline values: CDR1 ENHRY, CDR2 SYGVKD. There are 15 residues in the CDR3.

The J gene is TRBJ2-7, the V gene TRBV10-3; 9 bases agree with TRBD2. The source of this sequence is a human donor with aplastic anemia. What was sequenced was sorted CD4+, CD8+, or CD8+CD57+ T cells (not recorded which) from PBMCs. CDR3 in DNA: TGTGCCATCAGTGGGAGCGGGGGGCAGGCCTACGAGCAGTACTTC. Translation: CAISGSGGQAYEQYF.